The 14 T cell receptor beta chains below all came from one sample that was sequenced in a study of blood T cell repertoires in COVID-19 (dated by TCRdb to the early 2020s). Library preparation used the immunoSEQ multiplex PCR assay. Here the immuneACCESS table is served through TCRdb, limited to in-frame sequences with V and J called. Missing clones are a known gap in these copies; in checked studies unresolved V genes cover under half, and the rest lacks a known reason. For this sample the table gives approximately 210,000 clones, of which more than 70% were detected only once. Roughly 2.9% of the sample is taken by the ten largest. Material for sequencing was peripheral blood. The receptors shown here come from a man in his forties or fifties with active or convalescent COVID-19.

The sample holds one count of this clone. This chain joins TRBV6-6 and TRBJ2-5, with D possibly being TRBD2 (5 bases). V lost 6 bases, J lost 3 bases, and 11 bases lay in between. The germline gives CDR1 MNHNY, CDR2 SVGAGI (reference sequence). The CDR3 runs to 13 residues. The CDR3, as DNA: TGTGCCAGCAGCGGACTGTTTAAAGAGACCCAGTACTTC. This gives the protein CASSGLFKETQYF.

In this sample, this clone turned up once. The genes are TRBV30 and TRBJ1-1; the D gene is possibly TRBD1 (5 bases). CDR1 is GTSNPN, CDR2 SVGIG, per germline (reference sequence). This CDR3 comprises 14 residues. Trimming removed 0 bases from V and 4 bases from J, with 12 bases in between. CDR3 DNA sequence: TGTGCCTGGAGTGTTCGACGGGGGGGCACTGAAGCTTTCTTT. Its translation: CAWSVRRGGTEAFF.

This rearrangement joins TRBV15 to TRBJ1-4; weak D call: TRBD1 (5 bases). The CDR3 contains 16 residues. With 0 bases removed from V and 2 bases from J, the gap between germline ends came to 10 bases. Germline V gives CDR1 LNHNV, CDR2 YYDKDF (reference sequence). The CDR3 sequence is CATSRDPGGTNEKLFF. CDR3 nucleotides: TGTGCCACCAGCAGAGATCCCGGGGGTACTAATGAAAAACTGTTTTTT.

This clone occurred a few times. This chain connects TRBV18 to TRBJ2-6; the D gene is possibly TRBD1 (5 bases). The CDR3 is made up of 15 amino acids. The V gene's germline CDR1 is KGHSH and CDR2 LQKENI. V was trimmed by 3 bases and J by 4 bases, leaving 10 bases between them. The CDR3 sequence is CASSPRASGANVLTF. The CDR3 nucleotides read TGTGCCAGCTCACCCAGGGCCTCCGGGGCCAACGTCCTGACTTTC.

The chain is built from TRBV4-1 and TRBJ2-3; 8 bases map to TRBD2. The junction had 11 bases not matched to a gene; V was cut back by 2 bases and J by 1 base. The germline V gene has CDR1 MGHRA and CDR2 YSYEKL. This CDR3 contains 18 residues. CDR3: CASSQQVGAGGRTDTQYF. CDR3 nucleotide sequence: TGCGCCAGCAGCCAACAAGTGGGGGCGGGAGGACGCACAGATACGCAGTATTTT.

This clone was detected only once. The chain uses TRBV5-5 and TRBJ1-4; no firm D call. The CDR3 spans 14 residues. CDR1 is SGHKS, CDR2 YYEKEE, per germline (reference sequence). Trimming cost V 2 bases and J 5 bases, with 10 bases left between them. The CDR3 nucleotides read TGTGCCAGCAGCTTAAGTGCGGGGAATGAAAAACTGTTTTTT. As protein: CASSLSAGNEKLFF.

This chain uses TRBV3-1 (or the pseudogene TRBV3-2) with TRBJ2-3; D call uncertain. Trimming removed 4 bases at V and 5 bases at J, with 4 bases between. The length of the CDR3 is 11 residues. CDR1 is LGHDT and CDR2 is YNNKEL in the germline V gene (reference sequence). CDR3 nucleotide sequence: TGTGCCAGCAGCCTCCAAGATACGCAGTATTTT. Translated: CASSLQDTQYF.

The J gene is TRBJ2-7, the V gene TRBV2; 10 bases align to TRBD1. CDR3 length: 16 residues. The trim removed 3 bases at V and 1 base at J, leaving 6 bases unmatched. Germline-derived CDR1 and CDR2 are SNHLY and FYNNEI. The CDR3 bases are TGTGCCAGCAGTGACCCCGGACAGGGGGGGTCCTACGAGCAGTACTTC. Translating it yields CASSDPGQGGSYEQYF.

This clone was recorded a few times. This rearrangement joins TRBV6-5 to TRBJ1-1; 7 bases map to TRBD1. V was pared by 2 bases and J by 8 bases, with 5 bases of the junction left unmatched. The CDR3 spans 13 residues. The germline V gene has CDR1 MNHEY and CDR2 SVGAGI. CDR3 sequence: CASSYKSDREAFF. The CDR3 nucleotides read TGTGCCAGCAGTTACAAATCGGACAGGGAAGCTTTCTTT.

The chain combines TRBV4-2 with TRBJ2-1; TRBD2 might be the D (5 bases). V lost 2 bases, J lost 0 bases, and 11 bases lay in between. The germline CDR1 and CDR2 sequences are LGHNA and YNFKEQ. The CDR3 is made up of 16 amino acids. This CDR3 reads CASSQWRASSYNEQFF. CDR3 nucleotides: TGTGCCAGCAGCCAATGGCGGGCGAGCTCCTACAATGAGCAGTTCTTC.

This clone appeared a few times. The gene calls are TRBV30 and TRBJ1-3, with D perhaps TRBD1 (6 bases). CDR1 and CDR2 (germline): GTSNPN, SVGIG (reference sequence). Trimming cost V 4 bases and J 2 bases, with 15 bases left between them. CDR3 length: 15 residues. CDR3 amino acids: CAWTSSGTTGNTIYF. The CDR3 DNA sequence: TGTGCCTGGACCTCCTCCGGGACAACTGGAAACACCATATATTTT.

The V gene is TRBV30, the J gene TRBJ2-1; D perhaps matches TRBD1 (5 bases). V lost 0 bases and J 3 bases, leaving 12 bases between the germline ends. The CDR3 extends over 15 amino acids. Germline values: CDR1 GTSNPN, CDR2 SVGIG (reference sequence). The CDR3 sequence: CAWSVMAGIYNEQFF. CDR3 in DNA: TGTGCCTGGAGTGTAATGGCAGGGATCTACAATGAGCAGTTCTTC.

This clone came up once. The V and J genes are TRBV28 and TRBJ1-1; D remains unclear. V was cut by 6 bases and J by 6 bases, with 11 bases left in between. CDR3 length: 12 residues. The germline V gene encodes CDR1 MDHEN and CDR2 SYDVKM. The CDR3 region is CASRVGQAEAFF. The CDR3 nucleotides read TGTGCCAGCAGGGTGGGCCAGGCTGAAGCTTTCTTT.

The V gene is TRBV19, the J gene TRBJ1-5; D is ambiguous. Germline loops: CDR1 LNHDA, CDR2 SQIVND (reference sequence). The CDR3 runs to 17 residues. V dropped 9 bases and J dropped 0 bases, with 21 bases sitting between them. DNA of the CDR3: TGTGCCAGCCGCTCGATAGGTGACTCAAATAGCAATCAGCCCCAGCATTTT. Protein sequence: CASRSIGDSNSNQPQHF.